This T cell receptor (beta chain) was identified during a study of shared clonotypes between healthy human individuals. Study-level information: Every donor yielded three CD4 naive, three CD4 memory, two CD8 naive and one CD8 memory plate.

A deep-level run was used for the assay. Some clones are missing from TCRdb's copy, which holds only in-frame ones; the method was immunoSEQ multiplex PCR. The repertoire holds 600,000 to 800,000 clones, with 72% as singletons. Study outcomes and limitations: Against clonotypes common to all four donors, non-shared ones had lower generation probabilities.

This clone was observed a handful of times. Its specificity is not known. V was shortened by 5 bases and J by 2 bases, with 6 bases between the two germline ends. The CDR3 loop spans 12 amino acids. Germline V gene sequence: CDR1 SGHAT, CDR2 FQNNGV. The chain carries TRBV11-2 and TRBJ2-5, with no clear D. The clonotype originates from a woman aged 25 to 39 in good health. The sample comprised memory CD4+ T cells sorted from blood. Subset of the sample: CD45RA-negative fraction. The CDR3 DNA is TGTGCCAGCAGCACCGAGCAAGAGACCCAGTACTTC. Translated: CASSTEQETQYF.